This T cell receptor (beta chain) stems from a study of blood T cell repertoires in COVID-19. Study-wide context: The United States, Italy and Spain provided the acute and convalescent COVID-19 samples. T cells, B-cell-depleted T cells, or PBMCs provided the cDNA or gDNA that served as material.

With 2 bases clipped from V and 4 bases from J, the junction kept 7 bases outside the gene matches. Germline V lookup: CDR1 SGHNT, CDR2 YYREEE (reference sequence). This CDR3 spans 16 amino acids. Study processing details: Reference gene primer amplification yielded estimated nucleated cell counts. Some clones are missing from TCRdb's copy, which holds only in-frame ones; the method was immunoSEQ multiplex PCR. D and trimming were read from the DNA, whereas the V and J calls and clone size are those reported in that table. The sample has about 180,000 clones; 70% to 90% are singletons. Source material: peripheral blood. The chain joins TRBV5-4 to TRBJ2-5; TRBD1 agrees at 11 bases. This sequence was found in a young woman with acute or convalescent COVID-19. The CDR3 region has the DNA TGTGCCAGCAGCTTAGACGCCGGGACAGGGGGAGAGACCCAGTACTTC. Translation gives CASSLDAGTGGETQYF.